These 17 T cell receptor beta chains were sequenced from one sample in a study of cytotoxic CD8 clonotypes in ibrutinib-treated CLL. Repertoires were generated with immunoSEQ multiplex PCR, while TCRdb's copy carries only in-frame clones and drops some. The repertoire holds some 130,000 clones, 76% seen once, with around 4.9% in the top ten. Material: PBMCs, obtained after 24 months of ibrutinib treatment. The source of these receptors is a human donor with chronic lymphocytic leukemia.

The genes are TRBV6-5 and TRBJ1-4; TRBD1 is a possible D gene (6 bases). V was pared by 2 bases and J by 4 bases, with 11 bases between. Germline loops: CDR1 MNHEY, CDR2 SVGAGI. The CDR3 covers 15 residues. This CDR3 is CASSYKGGLNEKLFF. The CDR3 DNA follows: TGTGCCAGCAGTTACAAGGGGGGACTTAATGAAAAACTGTTTTTT.

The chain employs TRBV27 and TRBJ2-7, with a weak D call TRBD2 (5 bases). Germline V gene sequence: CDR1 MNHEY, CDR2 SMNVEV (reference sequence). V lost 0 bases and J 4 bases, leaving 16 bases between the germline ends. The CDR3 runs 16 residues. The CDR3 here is CASSLSAPGRGYEQYF. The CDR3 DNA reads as TGTGCCAGCAGTTTATCGGCCCCAGGCCGGGGATACGAGCAGTACTTC.

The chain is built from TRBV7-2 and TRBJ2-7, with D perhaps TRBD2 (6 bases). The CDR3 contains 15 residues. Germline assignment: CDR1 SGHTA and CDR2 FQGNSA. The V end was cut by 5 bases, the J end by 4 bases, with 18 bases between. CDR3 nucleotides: TGTGCCAGCAGCCGAACCGGCACTAGCAATTACGAGCAGTACTTC. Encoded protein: CASSRTGTSNYEQYF.

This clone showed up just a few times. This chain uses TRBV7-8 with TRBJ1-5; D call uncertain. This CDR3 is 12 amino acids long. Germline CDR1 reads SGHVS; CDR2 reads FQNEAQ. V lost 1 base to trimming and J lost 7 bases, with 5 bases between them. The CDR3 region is CASSLGEQPQHF. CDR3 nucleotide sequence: TGTGCCAGCAGCTTAGGGGAACAGCCCCAGCATTTT.

This CDR3 reads CASSLGTGAAGNTIYF. The CDR3 coding sequence is TGCGCCAGCAGCTTGGGGACAGGGGCGGCTGGAAACACCATATATTTT. V gene TRBV5-1 combines with J gene TRBJ1-3; TRBD1 aligns across 9 bases. The germline CDR1 and CDR2 sequences are SGHRS and YFSETQ. This CDR3 comprises 16 residues. The V gene end was trimmed by 0 bases and the J gene end by 2 bases; junction bases not matched to a gene: 3.

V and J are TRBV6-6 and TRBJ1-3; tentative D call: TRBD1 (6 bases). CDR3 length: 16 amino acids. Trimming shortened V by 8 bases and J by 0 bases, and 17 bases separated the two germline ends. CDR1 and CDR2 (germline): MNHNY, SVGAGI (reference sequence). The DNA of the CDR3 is TGTGCCAGCTGGGAGGGGGGGCCGAGCTCTGGAAACACCATATATTTT. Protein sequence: CASWEGGPSSGNTIYF.

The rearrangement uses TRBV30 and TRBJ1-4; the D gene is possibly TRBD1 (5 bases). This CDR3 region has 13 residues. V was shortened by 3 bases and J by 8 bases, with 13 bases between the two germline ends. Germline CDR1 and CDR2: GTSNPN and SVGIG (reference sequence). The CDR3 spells CAWRGPGREKLFF. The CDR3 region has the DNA TGTGCCTGGAGGGGGCCGGGGCGAGAAAAACTGTTTTTT.

CDR3 region: CASSALAGMAGELFF. The CDR3 coding sequence is TGTGCCAGCAGCGCACTAGCGGGAATGGCCGGGGAGCTGTTTTTT. V usage is TRBV9 and J usage is TRBJ2-2; 10 bases are shared with TRBD2. CDR1 SGDLS and CDR2 YYNGEE come from the germline V gene. This CDR3 is 15 amino acids long. V lost 3 bases to trimming and J lost 6 bases; unmatched junction nucleotides: 5.

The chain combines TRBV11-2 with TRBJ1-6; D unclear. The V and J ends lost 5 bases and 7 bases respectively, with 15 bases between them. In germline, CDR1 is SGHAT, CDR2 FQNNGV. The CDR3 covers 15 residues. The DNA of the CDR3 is TGTGCCAGCAGCCCCCAGTGGGCTCAGAATTCACCCCTCCACTTT. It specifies CASSPQWAQNSPLHF.

CDR3: CASSVAPGVGYEQYF. CDR3 DNA sequence: TGTGCCAGCAGCGTAGCTCCGGGAGTCGGGTACGAGCAGTACTTC. V and J are TRBV9 and TRBJ2-7; D is possibly TRBD2 (6 bases). Germline values: CDR1 SGDLS, CDR2 YYNGEE. Between the trimmed V and J ends, which lost 0 bases and 4 bases, there was a span of 14 bases. This CDR3 is 15 amino acids long.

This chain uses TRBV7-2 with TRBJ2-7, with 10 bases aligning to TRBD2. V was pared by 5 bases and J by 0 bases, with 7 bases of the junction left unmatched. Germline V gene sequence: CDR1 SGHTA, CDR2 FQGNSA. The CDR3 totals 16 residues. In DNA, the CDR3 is TGTGCCAGCAGCCCAACAAGACTAGCGGGCTCCTACGAGCAGTACTTC. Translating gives CASSPTRLAGSYEQYF.

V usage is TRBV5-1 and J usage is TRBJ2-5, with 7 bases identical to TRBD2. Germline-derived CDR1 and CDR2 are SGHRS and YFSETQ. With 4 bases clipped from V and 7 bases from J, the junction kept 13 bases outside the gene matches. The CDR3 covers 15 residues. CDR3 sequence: CASSPDGGSSGTQYF. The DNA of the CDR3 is TGCGCCAGCAGCCCTGACGGGGGGAGTTCTGGGACCCAGTACTTC.

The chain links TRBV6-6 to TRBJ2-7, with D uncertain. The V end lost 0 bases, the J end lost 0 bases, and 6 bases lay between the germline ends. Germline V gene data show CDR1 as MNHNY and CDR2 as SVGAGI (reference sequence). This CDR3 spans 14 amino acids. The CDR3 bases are TGTGCCAGCAGTTACTCGGGCAACTCCTACGAGCAGTACTTC. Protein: CASSYSGNSYEQYF.

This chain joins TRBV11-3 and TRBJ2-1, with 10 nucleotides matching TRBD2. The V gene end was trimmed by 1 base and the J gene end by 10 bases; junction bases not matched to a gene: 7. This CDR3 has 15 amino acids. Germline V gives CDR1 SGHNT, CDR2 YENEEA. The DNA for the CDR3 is TGTGCCAGCAGCTTAGGACTAGCGGGTGCCAGGGAGCAGTTCTTC. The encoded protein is CASSLGLAGAREQFF.

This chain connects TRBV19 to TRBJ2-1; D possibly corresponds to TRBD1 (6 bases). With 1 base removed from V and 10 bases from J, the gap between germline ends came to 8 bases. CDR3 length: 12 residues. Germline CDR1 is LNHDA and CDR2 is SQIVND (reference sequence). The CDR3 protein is CASSIGGTEQFF. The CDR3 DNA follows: TGTGCCAGTAGTATAGGGGGGACAGAGCAGTTCTTC.

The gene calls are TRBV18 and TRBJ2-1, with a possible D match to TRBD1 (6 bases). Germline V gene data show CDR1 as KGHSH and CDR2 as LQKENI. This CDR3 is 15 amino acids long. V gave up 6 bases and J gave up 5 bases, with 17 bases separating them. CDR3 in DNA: TGTGCCAGCTCCCCGGCGGCAGGGGTCGACAATGAGCAGTTCTTC. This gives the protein CASSPAAGVDNEQFF.

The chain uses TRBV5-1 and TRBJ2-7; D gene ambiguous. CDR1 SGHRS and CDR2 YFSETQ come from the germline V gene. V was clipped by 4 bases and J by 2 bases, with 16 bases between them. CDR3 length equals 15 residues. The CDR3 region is CASSPAGRPAYEQYF. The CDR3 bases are TGCGCCAGCAGCCCAGCCGGACGGCCGGCCTACGAGCAGTACTTC. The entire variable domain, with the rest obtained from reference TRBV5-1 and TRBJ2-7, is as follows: KAGVTQTPRYLIKTRGQQVTLSCSPISGHRSVSWYQQTPGQGLQFLFEYFSETQRNKGNFPGRFSGRQFSNSRSEMNVSTLELGDSALYLCASSPAGRPAYEQYFGPGTRLTVT.